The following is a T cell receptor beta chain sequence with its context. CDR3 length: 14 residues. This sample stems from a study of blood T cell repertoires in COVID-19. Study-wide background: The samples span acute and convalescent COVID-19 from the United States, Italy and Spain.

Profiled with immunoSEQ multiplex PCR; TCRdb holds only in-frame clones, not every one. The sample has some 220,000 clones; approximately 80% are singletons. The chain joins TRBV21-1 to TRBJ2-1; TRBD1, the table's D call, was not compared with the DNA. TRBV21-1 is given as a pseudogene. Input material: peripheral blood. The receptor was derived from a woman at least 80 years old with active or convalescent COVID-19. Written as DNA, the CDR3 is TGTGCCAGCAGCAAAGGACACAGTTACAATGAGCAGTTCTTC. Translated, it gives CASSKGHSYNEQFF.